A selection of T cell receptor beta chains follows, all from one sample in a study of T-cell reconstitution after alpha-beta-depleted transplantation in children. In TCRdb, the PCR reads were re-called with MiXCR into one record per CDR3 protein. The sample lists about 310,000 distinct CDR3 sequences; approximately 20% were seen once. This specimen consisted of PBMCs, mostly from graft donor cells, obtained 180 days after TCRalphabeta/CD19-depleted stem cell transplant. These receptors were taken from a male patient aged 10-17 years who had a stem cell transplant for acute lymphoblastic leukemia, so the T cells may come from the graft donor. Both conserved end residues are part of each CDR3. Each record gives: CDR3 DNA, CDR3 protein, clone size, D gene, CDR3 length, V gene, J gene. D genes are given only for firm matches. Only part of the rows carry a size: once, few, many, or a class if the clone is expanded.

DNA: TGCGCCAGCAGCAAAAAACAGGGGGCGGGGAACACTGAAGCTTTCTTT
CDR3: CASSKKQGAGNTEAFF
size: few
D: TRBD1
length: 16
V: TRBV5-1
J: TRBJ1-1

DNA: TGTGCCAGCAGCTTATCGGGCACTAATGGGGGTGAGCAGTTCTTC
CDR3: CASSLSGTNGGEQFF
size: few
D: .
length: 15
V: TRBV7-9
J: TRBJ2-1

DNA: TGTGCCAGCAGTTATCAGGGGGTCAATCAGCCCCAGAATTTT
CDR3: CASSYQGVNQPQNF
size: .
D: TRBD1
length: 14
V: TRBV2
J: TRBJ1-5

DNA: TGTGCCAGCCGGACTAGCGGGAGCAATGAGCAGTTCTTC
CDR3: CASRTSGSNEQFF
size: .
D: TRBD2
length: 13
V: TRBV2
J: TRBJ2-1

DNA: TGCGCCAGCAGCCCTACTAGCGGTACCTACGAGCAGTACTTC
CDR3: CASSPTSGTYEQYF
size: .
D: TRBD2
length: 14
V: TRBV4-1
J: TRBJ2-7

DNA: TGCGCCAGCAGCCTTGCACTAGCGGGAGGGCCCGGGGACATTCAGTACTTC
CDR3: CASSLALAGGPGDIQYF
size: .
D: TRBD2
length: 17
V: TRBV5-1
J: TRBJ2-4

DNA: TGTGCCAGCAGCTTGAATAGCGGCCAAGAGACCCAGTACTTC
CDR3: CASSLNSGQETQYF
size: few
D: .
length: 14
V: TRBV5-4
J: TRBJ2-5

DNA: TGTGCCAGTAGTAGTAGAGACAGGGGGCCCTACAATGAGCAGTTCTTC
CDR3: CASSSRDRGPYNEQFF
size: .
D: TRBD1
length: 16
V: TRBV19
J: TRBJ2-1

DNA: TGCGCCAGCAGCTGGGGGGACAGAAGCTCCTACAATGAGCAGTTCTTC
CDR3: CASSWGDRSSYNEQFF
size: few
D: .
length: 16
V: TRBV5-1
J: TRBJ2-1

DNA: TGCAGTGCTAGTGGGTGGCTAGCGGGAGGATGGAGGGCTAGCACAGATACGCAGTATTTT
CDR3: CSASGWLAGGWRASTDTQYF
size: .
D: TRBD2
length: 20
V: TRBV20-1
J: TRBJ2-3

DNA: TGTGCCAGCAGTTTAGCGGGCGGGGGGCGCGTGACTGAAGCTTTCTTT
CDR3: CASSLAGGGRVTEAFF
size: few
D: .
length: 16
V: TRBV12-3/TRBV12-4
J: TRBJ1-1

DNA: TGTGCCAGCAGCCTGACAGGGGTCGCAGACAATGAGCAGTTCTTC
CDR3: CASSLTGVADNEQFF
size: .
D: TRBD1
length: 15
V: TRBV27
J: TRBJ2-1

DNA: TGTGCCAGCAGCTTAGCGGGACAGAACACTGAAGCTTTCTTT
CDR3: CASSLAGQNTEAFF
size: .
D: .
length: 14
V: TRBV7-3
J: TRBJ1-1

DNA: TGCAGTGCTACCAACGTGACCCCAAGCAAGGGTTATTACGAGCAGTACTTC
CDR3: CSATNVTPSKGYYEQYF
size: .
D: .
length: 17
V: TRBV20-1
J: TRBJ2-7

DNA: TGTGCCAGCAGCCAAGATTATTGGACAGGCCTCTACGAGCAGTACTTC
CDR3: CASSQDYWTGLYEQYF
size: .
D: TRBD1
length: 16
V: TRBV4-2
J: TRBJ2-7

DNA: TGCAGTGTTAGGGGACAGGGAGGAACTGAAGCTTTCTTT
CDR3: CSVRGQGGTEAFF
size: .
D: TRBD1
length: 13
V: TRBV20-1
J: TRBJ1-1